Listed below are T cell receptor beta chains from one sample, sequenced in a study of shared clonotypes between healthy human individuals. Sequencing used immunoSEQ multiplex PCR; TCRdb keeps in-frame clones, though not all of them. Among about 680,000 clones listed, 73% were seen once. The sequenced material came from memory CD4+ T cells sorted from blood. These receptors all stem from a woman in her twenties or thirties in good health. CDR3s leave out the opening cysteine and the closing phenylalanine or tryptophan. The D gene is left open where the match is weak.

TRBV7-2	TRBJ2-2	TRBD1	ASSVTGDTGELF
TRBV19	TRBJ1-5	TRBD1	ASSRTGVQPQH
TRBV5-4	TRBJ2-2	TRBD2	ASSTGTSGRSGELF
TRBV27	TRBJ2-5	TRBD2	ASSLSGLAGYQETQY
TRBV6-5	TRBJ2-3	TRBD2	ASSYSLAGVSDTQY
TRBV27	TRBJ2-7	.	ASSWTGSSYEQY
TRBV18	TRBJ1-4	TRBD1	ASSPTGTEAEKLF
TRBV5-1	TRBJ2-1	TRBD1	ASSFGDRGRNEQF
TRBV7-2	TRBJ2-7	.	ASSLTRLGWVQY
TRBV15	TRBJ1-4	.	ATSRDTPRLTNEKLF